Listed below are T cell receptor beta chains from one sample, sequenced in a study of technical replicates of blood from a handful of donors. This table comes from immunoSEQ multiplex PCR, and its TCRdb copy is limited to in-frame clones, with some not included. The sample holds more than 90,000 clones, 90% to 95% seen once. Sequencing input: T cells isolated from PBMCs. All receptors come from a human donor in good health. The CDR3 runs from the conserved cysteine through the conserved F or W.

V gene	CDR3 protein
TRBV11-3	CASSSLALETQYF
TRBV19	CASSEPGQGFNEQFF
TRBV28	CASSPHPWTGTYEQYF
TRBV28	CASSLGRDRSQPQHF
TRBV30	CAWRGQAVEKLFF
TRBV28	CASSPYTDTQYF
TRBV27	CATEDRDNQPQHF
TRBV14	CASSLTGGGELFF
TRBV28	CASRIGRVNSNQPQHF
TRBV6-1	CATYRQTLMNTEAFF
TRBV6-1	CASLLAGVLGTQYF
TRBV28	CASSFNMGHIQYF
TRBV7-3	CASSWTGQETQYF
TRBV30	CAWMGTRETDTQYF
TRBV15	CATSSLLETEQGYNEQFF
TRBV19	CASNPGYKGGGHYGYTF
TRBV7-2	CASSLLAGGNTDTQYF
TRBV14	CASSPYSYEQYF
TRBV11-2	CASSSRGGNTEAFF
TRBV28	CASSLRTSGRGADTQYF
TRBV30	CACHQGAWAFF
TRBV5-4	CASRRNRDRGYGANVLTF
TRBV20-1	CSARSPREAFF
TRBV9	CASSVDLGLAGDFVFF
TRBV7-9	CASSLAPDQPQHF
TRBV28	CASSLGVGDTEAFF
TRBV28	CASSLERLAGADEQYF
TRBV10-3	CAISGYQPGQGVTGELFF